The clone carrying this T cell receptor beta chain was seen repeatedly, ten times or more. This entry comes from a study of T cells in Graves' hyperthyroidism and ophthalmopathy. There were TCR beta CDR3 regions amplified from RNA transcripts. During a first-round RT-PCR of the TCR CDR3, the HTBI primer set was used. TCRdb re-called the multiplex PCR reads through MiXCR, storing one row per CDR3 protein. The sample includes 450,000 to 700,000 distinct CDR3 sequences, more than 45% of them seen just once. The CDR3 loop spans 14 amino acids. Germline CDR1 is DFQATT and CDR2 is SNEGSKA (reference sequence). Trimming left V 5 bases short and J 4 bases short, with 14 bases between.

Sequenced: peripheral blood or thyroid tissue (not recorded which). This sequence joins TRBV20-1 and TRBJ1-4, with D possibly TRBD1 on 5 matching bases. The sequence derives from an adult woman with Graves' disease, either hyperthyroidism or ophthalmopathy (not recorded which). The CDR3 sequence is CSASPQANNEKLFF. Written as DNA, the CDR3 is TGCAGTGCTTCGCCACAGGCGAATAATGAAAAACTGTTTTTT.